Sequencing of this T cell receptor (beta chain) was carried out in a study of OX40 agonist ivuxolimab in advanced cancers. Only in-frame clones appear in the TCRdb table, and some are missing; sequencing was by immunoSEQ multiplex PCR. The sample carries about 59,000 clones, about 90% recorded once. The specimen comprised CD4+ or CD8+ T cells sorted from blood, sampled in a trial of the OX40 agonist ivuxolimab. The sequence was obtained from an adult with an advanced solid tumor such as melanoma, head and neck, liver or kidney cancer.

The CDR3 region is CASSLRGATAGNTIYF. For the CDR3, the DNA is TGTGCCAGCAGCTTAAGGGGGGCTACGGCTGGAAACACCATATATTTT. The gene calls are TRBV7-2 and TRBJ1-3; TRBD1 might be the D (6 bases). The CDR3 has 16 residues. The V gene's germline CDR1 is SGHTA and CDR2 FQGNSA. The germline V and J ends were trimmed by 2 bases and 2 bases, with 13 bases remaining between them.